This T cell receptor beta chain was found in a study of T cell repertoires and HLA-DP antigens. Findings of the study overall: Against both alloantigens, CD137+ clonality was similar, about 0.39.

The primer mix covered 54 TRBV segments and 13 TRBJ segments. The table came from immunoSEQ multiplex PCR; TCRdb's copy has only in-frame clones and leaves some out. There are fewer than 75,000 clones in the sample; 80% occur only once, and 1.6% lies in the top ten. Points on this clone: As yet, its antigen is unknown.

Trimming cost V 4 bases and J 0 bases; bases outside gene matches: 8. Looked up from germline, CDR1 is SGHRS and CDR2 is YFSETQ. The CDR3 runs to 18 residues. The receptor was isolated from a man aged 60-69 years in good health and CMV-seronegative. The rearrangement links TRBV5-1 to TRBJ2-2; 11 bases align to TRBD2. The sample comprised CD4+ T cells from PBMCs. The CDR3 DNA reads TGCGCCAGCAGCCTCGGGACTAGCGGATCTCCGAACACCGGGGAGCTGTTTTTT. Protein product: CASSLGTSGSPNTGELFF.